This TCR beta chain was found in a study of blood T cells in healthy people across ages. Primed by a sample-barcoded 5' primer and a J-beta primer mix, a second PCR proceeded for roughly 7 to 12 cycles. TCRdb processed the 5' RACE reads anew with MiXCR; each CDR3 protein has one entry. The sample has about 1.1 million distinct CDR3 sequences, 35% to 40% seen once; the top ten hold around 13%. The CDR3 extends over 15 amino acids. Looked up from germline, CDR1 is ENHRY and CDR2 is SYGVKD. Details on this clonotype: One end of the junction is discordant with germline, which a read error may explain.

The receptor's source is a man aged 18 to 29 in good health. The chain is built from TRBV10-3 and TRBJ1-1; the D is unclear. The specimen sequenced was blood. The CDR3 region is CATSESTRANTEAFF. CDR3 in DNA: TGTGCCACCAGTGAGTCGACTCGGGCGAACACTGAAGCTTTCTTT.